This paragraph covers one TCR beta chain sequence. Its antigen is unidentified. Data came from immunoSEQ multiplex PCR; TCRdb stores just in-frame clones and leaves some out. The table records 23,000 or so clones, 76% of them present only once. Before the COVID-19 pandemic, during about 2010-2018, CD4+ T cells were taken from unexposed donors. CD4+ T cells were isolated from the cells after around 11 days of culture. The junction had 10 bases not matched to a gene; V was cut back by 5 bases and J by 0 bases. This CDR3 comprises 20 residues. Germline V gene lookup returns CDR1 MNHEY and CDR2 SVGEGT. This sample was included in a study of CD4 T cells in relation to SARS-CoV-2 and coronaviruses.

Material for sequencing was CD4+ T cells from PBMCs, cultured in vitro. This rearrangement joins TRBV6-2 or TRBV6-3 to TRBJ2-1, with 16 nucleotides matching TRBD2. The TCR sequence derives from a human donor in good health. Written as DNA, the CDR3 is TGTGCCAGCAGTGCGCACCCGGGACTAGCGGGAGGGAGCTCCTACAATGAGCAGTTCTTC. This translates into CASSAHPGLAGGSSYNEQFF.